This is a list of T cell receptor beta chains from one sample in a study of cytotoxic CD8 clonotypes in ibrutinib-treated CLL. This table comes from immunoSEQ multiplex PCR, and its TCRdb copy is limited to in-frame clones, with some not included. The sample shows around 200,000 clones, 79% of them seen only once. The starting material was PBMCs, obtained after 12 months of ibrutinib treatment. These receptor sequences come from a human donor with chronic lymphocytic leukemia. Each CDR3 is given with its conserved first and last residue. D genes are given only for firm matches. A row's size may be missing; if present it is once, few, many or a size class.

D gene	clone size	V gene	J gene	CDR3 protein	CDR3 DNA
-	-	TRBV15	TRBJ1-2	CATSRAVFGGSGYTF	TGTGCCACCAGCAGGGCGGTGTTTGGCGGGTCTGGCTACACCTTC
-	-	TRBV6-4	TRBJ1-2	CASSADHSSYGYTF	TGTGCCAGCAGTGCAGACCATTCGAGCTATGGCTACACCTTC
-	-	TRBV4-1	TRBJ2-1	CASSQFVGESSYNEQFF	TGCGCCAGCAGCCAATTCGTGGGGGAAAGCTCCTACAATGAGCAGTTCTTC
TRBD1	-	TRBV5-6	TRBJ1-2	CASIPGTERFFTNYGYTF	TGTGCCAGCATCCCCGGGACAGAGAGATTTTTTACTAACTATGGCTACACCTTC
-	-	TRBV6-1	TRBJ2-6	CASSGLGANVLTF	TGTGCCAGCAGTGGCTTGGGGGCCAACGTCCTGACTTTC
-	-	TRBV5-4	TRBJ2-5	CATRKNRASQETQYF	TGTGCCACTCGTAAGAACAGGGCCAGCCAAGAGACCCAGTACTTC
-	-	TRBV6-5	TRBJ1-1	CASSPASGRSEAFF	TGTGCCAGCAGTCCAGCCTCCGGGCGGTCTGAAGCTTTCTTT
TRBD1	once	TRBV5-4	TRBJ1-1	CASSSFRDSEAFF	TGTGCCAGCAGCTCGTTCCGGGACAGTGAAGCTTTCTTT
TRBD1	-	TRBV7-9	TRBJ1-5	CASSTGGGNQPQHF	TGTGCCAGCAGCACAGGGGGGGGCAATCAGCCCCAGCATTTT
-	-	TRBV2	TRBJ1-5	CASSMDRSNQPQHF	TGTGCCAGCAGTATGGACAGAAGCAATCAGCCCCAGCATTTT
TRBD1	-	TRBV6-1	TRBJ1-3	CASSADRASGNTIYF	TGTGCCAGCAGCGCTGACAGGGCCTCTGGAAACACCATATATTTT
-	-	TRBV9	TRBJ1-2	CASSVGGDYGYTF	TGTGCCAGCAGCGTAGGGGGCGACTATGGCTACACCTTC
TRBD1	few	TRBV5-6	TRBJ1-6	CASRPGQQNSPLHF	TGTGCCAGCAGACCGGGACAGCAAAATTCACCCCTCCACTTT
TRBD2	-	TRBV27	TRBJ2-1	CASSMGTTYNEQFF	TGTGCCAGCAGTATGGGGACTACCTACAATGAGCAGTTCTTC
-	-	TRBV6-6	TRBJ2-3	CASSPGGASQYF	TGTGCCAGCAGTCCGGGCGGGGCTTCACAGTATTTT
-	-	TRBV27	TRBJ2-7	CASSFLARPYEQYF	TGTGCCAGCAGTTTTCTTGCGAGACCGTACGAGCAGTACTTC
TRBD1	-	TRBV9	TRBJ1-5	CASSLEWDSQPQHF	TGTGCCAGCAGCCTTGAGTGGGACAGTCAGCCCCAGCATTTT
-	-	TRBV2	TRBJ2-5	CASRVTEILIQETQYF	TGTGCCAGCAGGGTTACAGAGATACTTATCCAAGAGACCCAGTACTTC
TRBD2	-	TRBV2	TRBJ2-3	CVTGTSGTDTQYF	TGTGTCACCGGGACTAGCGGGACAGATACGCAGTATTTT
-	-	TRBV19	TRBJ2-7	CASSRGRLYEQYF	TGTGCCAGTAGTAGAGGCCGCCTCTACGAGCAGTACTTC
-	-	TRBV6-6	TRBJ2-6	CASSYTSSGANVLTF	TGTGCCAGCAGTTACACTAGCTCTGGGGCCAACGTCCTGACTTTC
-	-	TRBV4-1	TRBJ2-7	CASCKTVGSYEQYF	TGCGCCAGCTGTAAGACAGTCGGCTCCTACGAGCAGTACTTC
-	-	TRBV9	TRBJ2-7	CASSPAPQSSYEQYF	TGTGCCAGCAGCCCGGCACCACAAAGCTCCTACGAGCAGTACTTC
TRBD1	once	TRBV10-1	TRBJ1-5	CASSESGRGDNQPQHF	TGCGCCAGCAGTGAGTCTGGCAGGGGGGACAATCAGCCCCAGCATTTT